The 12 T cell receptor beta chains below come from one sample, sequenced in a study of cytomegalovirus exposure and HLA in healthy donors. The PCR used 60 Vbeta and 13 Jbeta primers. Generated by immunoSEQ multiplex PCR, the TCRdb table keeps only in-frame clones and is missing some. The repertoire includes 150,000 to 200,000 clones, roughly 74% of them detected once, and roughly 10% sits in the top ten. Sequencing was performed on PBMCs. These receptors came from a man aged 18-30 years in good health and CMV-seropositive.

CDR3 amino acids: CSVEDPGQGYEQYF. CDR3 in DNA: TGCAGCGTTGAAGATCCCGGACAGGGCTACGAGCAGTACTTC. V usage is TRBV29-1 and J usage is TRBJ2-7; 8 bases are shared with TRBD1. The CDR3 sequence is 14 residues long. J lost 3 bases, V lost 0 bases, and 4 bases had no gene match. Germline CDR1 and CDR2: SQVTM and ANQGSEA.

V usage is TRBV6-5 and J usage is TRBJ2-7; the match to TRBD2 covers 10 bases. This CDR3 is 15 amino acids long. Germline CDR1 MNHEY, CDR2 SVGAGI. Trimming took 2 bases from V and 7 from J; bases not matched to a gene: 8. The CDR3 region has the DNA TGTGCCAGCAGTTACGAAGCGGGAGGGCGGAGGGAGCAGTACTTC. As protein: CASSYEAGGRREQYF.

The rearrangement joins TRBV7-2 to TRBJ2-7, with 13 bases aligning to TRBD2. The V gene's germline CDR1 is SGHTA and CDR2 FQGNSA. This CDR3 contains 15 residues. The trim removed 2 bases at V and 4 bases at J, leaving 2 bases unmatched. CDR3 nucleotides: TGTGCCAGCAGCTTAAGGACTAGCGGGAGTTACGAGCAGTACTTC. It specifies CASSLRTSGSYEQYF.

The chain links TRBV15 to TRBJ2-3; 10 positions match TRBD2. From germline, CDR1 is LNHNV and CDR2 YYDKDF (reference sequence). With V trimmed by 0 bases and J by 0 bases, 6 bases remained unmatched. The CDR3 contains 18 residues. This chain's CDR3 is CATSRDRPSGGSTDTQYF. In nucleotides, the CDR3 is TGTGCCACCAGCAGAGATCGACCTAGCGGGGGTAGCACAGATACGCAGTATTTT.

This chain connects TRBV28 to TRBJ2-1; 9 bases match TRBD2. This CDR3 has 16 amino acids. CDR1 and CDR2 (germline): MDHEN, SYDVKM. Losses at the gene ends were 3 bases for V and 6 bases for J; bases not matched to a gene: 9. The CDR3: CASSFVFAGGTNEQFF. The DNA for the CDR3 is TGTGCCAGCAGTTTTGTGTTTGCGGGAGGGACCAATGAGCAGTTCTTC.

This chain connects TRBV19 to TRBJ2-3, with TRBD2 as a possible D gene (6 bases). The CDR3 consists of 15 residues. Deletions cut 1 base from V and 2 bases from J, with 10 bases between. Germline V gene data show CDR1 as LNHDA and CDR2 as SQIVND (reference sequence). In DNA, the CDR3 is TGTGCCAGTAGTATAGCGGGAGTAAACACAGATACGCAGTATTTT. Protein: CASSIAGVNTDTQYF.

The chain joins TRBV7-2 to TRBJ1-1; TRBD1 might be the D (6 bases). With 3 bases removed from V and 1 base from J, the gap between germline ends came to 6 bases. Germline V gene sequence: CDR1 SGHTA, CDR2 FQGNSA. This CDR3 has 13 residues. CDR3 protein: CASSLTGNTEAFF. The CDR3, as DNA: TGTGCCAGCAGCTTGACAGGGAACACTGAAGCTTTCTTT.

The rearrangement links TRBV30 to TRBJ1-1, with D perhaps TRBD1 (5 bases). The CDR3 runs to 13 residues. Per the germline V gene, CDR1 is GTSNPN and CDR2 is SVGIG (reference sequence). Trimming stripped 7 bases from V and 0 bases from J, with 12 bases between. This CDR3 reads CASAGIMNTEAFF. CDR3 DNA sequence: TGTGCCTCCGCAGGGATCATGAACACTGAAGCTTTCTTT. The entire variable domain, with the rest obtained from reference TRBV30 and TRBJ1-1, is as follows: SQTIHQWPATLVQPVGSPLSLECTVEGTSNPNLYWYRQAAGRGLQLLFYSVGIGQISSEVPQNLSASRPQDRQFILSSKKLLLSDSGFYLCASAGIMNTEAFFGQGTRLTVV.

This clone has only one observation. The chain couples TRBV5-1 to TRBJ2-3; a possible D gene is TRBD2 (6 bases). V dropped 4 bases and J dropped 3 bases, with 12 bases sitting between them. Per germline, CDR1 SGHRS and CDR2 YFSETQ. The CDR3 covers 14 residues. DNA for the CDR3: TGCGCCAGCAGCCTCCTTAGCGGTACAGATACGCAGTATTTT. It is translated as CASSLLSGTDTQYF. Variable domain in full (rest from reference TRBV5-1 and TRBJ2-3): KAGVTQTPRYLIKTRGQQVTLSCSPISGHRSVSWYQQTPGQGLQFLFEYFSETQRNKGNFPGRFSGRQFSNSRSEMNVSTLELGDSALYLCASSLLSGTDTQYFGPGTRLTVL.

The gene calls are TRBV5-6 and TRBJ1-4; no definite D call. Germline-derived CDR1 and CDR2 are SGHDT and YYEEEE. This CDR3 spans 15 amino acids. V lost 5 bases and J lost 7, with 18 bases in between. This CDR3 is CASSQIREGSEKLFF. The CDR3 DNA follows: TGTGCCAGCAGTCAAATAAGGGAGGGCAGTGAAAAACTGTTTTTT.

This chain connects TRBV7-2 to TRBJ2-3; D might be TRBD1 (6 bases). V was shortened by 6 bases and J by 2 bases, with 12 bases between the two germline ends. CDR3 size: 14 residues. CDR1 SGHTA and CDR2 FQGNSA come from the germline V gene. In DNA form, the CDR3 reads TGTGCCAGCAGGGGGGCCAGGAACACAGATACGCAGTATTTT. It is translated as CASRGARNTDTQYF. Looking up the rest from reference TRBV7-2 and TRBJ2-3 gives the full variable domain: GAGVSQSPSNKVTEKGKDVELRCDPISGHTALYWYRQSLGQGLEFLIYFQGNSAPDKSGLPSDRFSAERTGGSVSTLTIQRTQQEDSAVYLCASRGARNTDTQYFGPGTRLTVL.

The chain carries TRBV19 and TRBJ1-2; D may be TRBD1 (6 bases). The CDR3 has 14 residues. The germline V gene has CDR1 LNHDA and CDR2 SQIVND (reference sequence). Trimming pared 4 bases from V and 8 bases from J, leaving 17 bases between. This chain's CDR3 is CASSTLGQGKGYTF. DNA for the CDR3: TGTGCCAGTAGTACACTCGGGCAGGGGAAAGGCTACACCTTC. Full variable domain (rest looked up from reference TRBV19 and TRBJ1-2): DGGITQSPKYLFRKEGQNVTLSCEQNLNHDAMYWYRQDPGQGLRLIYYSQIVNDFQKGDIAEGYSVSREKKESFPLTVTSAQKNPTAFYLCASSTLGQGKGYTFGSGTRLTVV.